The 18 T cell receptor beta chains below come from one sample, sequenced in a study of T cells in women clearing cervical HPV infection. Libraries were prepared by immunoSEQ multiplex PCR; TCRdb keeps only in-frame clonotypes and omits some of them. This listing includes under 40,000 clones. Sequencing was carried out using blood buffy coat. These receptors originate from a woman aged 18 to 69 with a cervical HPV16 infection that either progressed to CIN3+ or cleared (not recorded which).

The CDR3 DNA, read in part, is TGTGCCAGCAGCTTAGATGGACAGGGGTTTTACGAG. Translated: CASSLDGQGFYE. The full CDR3 protein reads CASSLDGQGFYEQYF. The chain combines TRBV11-2 with TRBJ2-7, with 9 bases aligning to TRBD1. The observed sequence ends 3 residues before the CDR3 terminus, with the missing tail filled in from the germline J gene. The germline CDR1 and CDR2 sequences are SGHAT and FQNNGV. V dropped 0 bases and J dropped 4; count of bases not matched to a gene: 4. The length of the CDR3 is 15 residues. Drawing the rest from reference TRBV11-2 and TRBJ2-7, the complete variable domain is EAGVAQSPRYKIIEKRQSVAFWCNPISGHATLYWYQQILGQGPKLLIQFQNNGVVDDSQLPKDRFSAERLKGVDSTLKIQPAKLEDSAVYLCASSLDGQGFYEQYFGPGTRLTVT.

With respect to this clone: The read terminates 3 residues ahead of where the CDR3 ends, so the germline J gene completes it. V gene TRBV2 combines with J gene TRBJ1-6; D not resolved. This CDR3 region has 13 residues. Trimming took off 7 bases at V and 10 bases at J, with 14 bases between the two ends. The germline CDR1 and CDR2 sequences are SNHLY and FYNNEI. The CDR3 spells CASTGDIRSPLHF. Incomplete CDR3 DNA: TGTGCCAGCACCGGGGATATACGGTCACCC.

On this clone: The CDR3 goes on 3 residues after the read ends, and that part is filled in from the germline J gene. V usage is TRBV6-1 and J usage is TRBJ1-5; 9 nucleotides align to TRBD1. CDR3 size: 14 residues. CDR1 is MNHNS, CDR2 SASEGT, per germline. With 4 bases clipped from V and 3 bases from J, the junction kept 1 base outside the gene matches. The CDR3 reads CASSGQGDNQPQHF. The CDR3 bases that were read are TGTGCCAGCAGTGGACAGGGGGACAATCAGCCC.

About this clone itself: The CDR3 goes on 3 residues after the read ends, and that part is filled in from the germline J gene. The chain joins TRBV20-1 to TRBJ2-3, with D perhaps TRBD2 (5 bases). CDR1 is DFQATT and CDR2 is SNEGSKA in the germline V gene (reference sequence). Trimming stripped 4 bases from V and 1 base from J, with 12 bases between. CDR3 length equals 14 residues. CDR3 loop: CSAISTGGTDTQYF. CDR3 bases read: TGCAGTGCTATCTCTACCGGGGGCACAGATACG.

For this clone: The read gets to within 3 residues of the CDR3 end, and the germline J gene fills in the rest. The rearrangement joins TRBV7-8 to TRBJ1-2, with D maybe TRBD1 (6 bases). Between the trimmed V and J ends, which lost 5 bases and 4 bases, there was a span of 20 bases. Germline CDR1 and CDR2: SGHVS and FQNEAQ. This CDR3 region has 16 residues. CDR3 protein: CASSHGTPSTGYGYTF. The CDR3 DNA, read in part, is TGTGCCAGCAGCCATGGGACACCGTCCACAGGCTATGGC.

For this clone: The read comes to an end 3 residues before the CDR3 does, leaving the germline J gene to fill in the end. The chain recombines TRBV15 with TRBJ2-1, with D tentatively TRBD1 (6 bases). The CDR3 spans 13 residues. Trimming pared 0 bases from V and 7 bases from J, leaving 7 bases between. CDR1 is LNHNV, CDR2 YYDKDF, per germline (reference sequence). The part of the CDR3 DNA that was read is TGTGCCACCAGCAGAGACAGGGGAAATGAG. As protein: CATSRDRGNE. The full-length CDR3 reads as CATSRDRGNEQFF.

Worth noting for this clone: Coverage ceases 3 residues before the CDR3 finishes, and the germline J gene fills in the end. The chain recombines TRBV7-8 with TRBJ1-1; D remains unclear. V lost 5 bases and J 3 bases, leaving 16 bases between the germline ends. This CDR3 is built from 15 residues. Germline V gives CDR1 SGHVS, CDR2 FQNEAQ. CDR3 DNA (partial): TGTGCCAGCAGCCCCCAGGTTTGGTGGGACACTGAA. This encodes CASSPQVWWDTE. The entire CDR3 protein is CASSPQVWWDTEAFF.

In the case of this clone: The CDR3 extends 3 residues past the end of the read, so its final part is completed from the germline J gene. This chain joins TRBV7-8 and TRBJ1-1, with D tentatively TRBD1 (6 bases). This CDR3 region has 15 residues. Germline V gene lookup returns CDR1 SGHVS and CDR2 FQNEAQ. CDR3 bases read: TGTGCCAGCAGCTTAGGGGCAGGGGAACAAGAGACA. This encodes CASSLGAGEQET. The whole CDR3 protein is CASSLGAGEQETAFF. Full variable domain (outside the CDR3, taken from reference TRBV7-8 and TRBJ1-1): GAGVSQSPRYKVAKRGQDVALRCDPISGHVSLFWYQQALGQGPEFLTYFQNEAQLDKSGLPSDRFFAERPEGSVSTLKIQRTQQEDSAVYLCASSLGAGEQETAFFGQGTRLTVV.

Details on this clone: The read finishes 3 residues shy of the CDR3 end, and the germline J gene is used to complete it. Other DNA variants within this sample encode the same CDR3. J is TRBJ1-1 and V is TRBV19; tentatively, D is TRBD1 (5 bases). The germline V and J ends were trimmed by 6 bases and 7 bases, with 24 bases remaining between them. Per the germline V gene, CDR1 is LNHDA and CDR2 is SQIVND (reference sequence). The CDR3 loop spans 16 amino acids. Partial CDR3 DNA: TGTGCCAGTAGCGACCCGGGACTAGCGCGACGCAATGAA. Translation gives CASSDPGLARRNE. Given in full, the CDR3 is CASSDPGLARRNEAFF.

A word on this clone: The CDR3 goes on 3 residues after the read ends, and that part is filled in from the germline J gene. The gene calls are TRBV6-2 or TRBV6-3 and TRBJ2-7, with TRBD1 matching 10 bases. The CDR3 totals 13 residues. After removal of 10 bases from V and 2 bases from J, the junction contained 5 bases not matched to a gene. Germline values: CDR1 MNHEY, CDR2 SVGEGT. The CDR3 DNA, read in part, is TGTGCCACCTGGGACAGGGGCACCTACGAG. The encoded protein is CATWDRGTYE. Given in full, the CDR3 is CATWDRGTYEQYF.

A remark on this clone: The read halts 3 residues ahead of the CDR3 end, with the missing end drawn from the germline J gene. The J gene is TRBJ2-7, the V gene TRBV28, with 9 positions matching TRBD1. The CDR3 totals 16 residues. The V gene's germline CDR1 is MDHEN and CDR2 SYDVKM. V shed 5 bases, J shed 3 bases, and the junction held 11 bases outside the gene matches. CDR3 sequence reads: CASSTPGQGLSYEQYF. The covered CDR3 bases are TGTGCCAGCAGTACACCGGGACAGGGATTAAGCTACGAG.

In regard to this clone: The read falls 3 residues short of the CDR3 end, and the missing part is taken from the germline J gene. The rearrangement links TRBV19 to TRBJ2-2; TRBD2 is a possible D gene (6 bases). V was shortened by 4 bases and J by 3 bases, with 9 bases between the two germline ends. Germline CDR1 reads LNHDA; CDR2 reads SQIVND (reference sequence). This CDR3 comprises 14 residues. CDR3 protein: CASSNWGDTGELFF. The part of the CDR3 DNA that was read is TGTGCCAGTAGTAACTGGGGGGACACCGGGGAG.

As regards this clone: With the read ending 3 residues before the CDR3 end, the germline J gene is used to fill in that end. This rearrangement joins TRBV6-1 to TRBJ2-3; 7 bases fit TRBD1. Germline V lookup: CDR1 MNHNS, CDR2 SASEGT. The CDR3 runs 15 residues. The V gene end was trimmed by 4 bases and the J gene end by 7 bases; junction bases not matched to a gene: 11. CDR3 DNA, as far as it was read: TGTGCCAGCAGTGGAGGGGGCGGGCTATCTTATACG. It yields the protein CASSGGGGLSYT. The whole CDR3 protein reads CASSGGGGLSYTQYF.

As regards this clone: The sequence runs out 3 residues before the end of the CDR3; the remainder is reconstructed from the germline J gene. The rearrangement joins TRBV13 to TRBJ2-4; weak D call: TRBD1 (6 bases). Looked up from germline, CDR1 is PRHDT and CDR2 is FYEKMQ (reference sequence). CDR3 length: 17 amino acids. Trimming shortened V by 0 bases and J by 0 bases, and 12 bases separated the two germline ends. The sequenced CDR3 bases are TGTGCCAGCAGCTTAGGCCGTTTCAGGGGAGCCAAAAACATT. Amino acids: CASSLGRFRGAKNI. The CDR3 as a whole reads CASSLGRFRGAKNIQYF.

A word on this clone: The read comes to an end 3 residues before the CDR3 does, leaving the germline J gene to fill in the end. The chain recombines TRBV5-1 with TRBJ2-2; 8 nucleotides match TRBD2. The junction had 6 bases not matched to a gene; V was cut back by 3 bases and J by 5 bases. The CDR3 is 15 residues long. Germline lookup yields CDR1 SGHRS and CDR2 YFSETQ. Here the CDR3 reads CASSSGTSVTGELFF. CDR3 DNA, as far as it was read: TGCGCCAGCAGCTCCGGGACTAGTGTTACCGGGGAG.

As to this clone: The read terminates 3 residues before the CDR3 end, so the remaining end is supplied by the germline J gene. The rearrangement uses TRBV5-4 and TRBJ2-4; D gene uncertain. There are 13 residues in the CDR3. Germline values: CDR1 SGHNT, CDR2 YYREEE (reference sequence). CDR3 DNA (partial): TGTGCCAGCAGCTTGGGACATGGGTATGGT. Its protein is CASSLGHGYG. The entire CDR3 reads CASSLGHGYGQYF.

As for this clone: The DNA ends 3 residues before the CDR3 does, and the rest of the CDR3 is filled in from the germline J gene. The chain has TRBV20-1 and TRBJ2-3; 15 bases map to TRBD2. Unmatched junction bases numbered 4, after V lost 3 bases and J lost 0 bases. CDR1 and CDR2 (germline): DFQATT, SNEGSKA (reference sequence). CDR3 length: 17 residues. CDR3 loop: CSASRTSGGVSTDTQYF. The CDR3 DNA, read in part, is TGCAGTGCTAGCAGGACTAGCGGGGGGGTTAGCACAGATACG.

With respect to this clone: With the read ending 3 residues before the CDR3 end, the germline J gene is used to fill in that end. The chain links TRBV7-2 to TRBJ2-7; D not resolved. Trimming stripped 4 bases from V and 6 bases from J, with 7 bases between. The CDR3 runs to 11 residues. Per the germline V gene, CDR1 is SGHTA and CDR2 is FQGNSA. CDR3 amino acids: CASSSYREQYF. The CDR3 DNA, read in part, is TGTGCCAGCAGCTCGTATCGCGAG.